The present T cell receptor beta chain was sequenced within a study of cytomegalovirus exposure and HLA in healthy donors. With regard to this clone: Its antigen is undetermined.

Use of 60 Vbeta and 13 Jbeta primers characterized the PCR. The method was immunoSEQ multiplex PCR; TCRdb's version includes in-frame clones alone and lacks a portion of them. The sample lists about 160,000 clones; roughly 85% were seen once. The V gene's germline CDR1 is PRHDT and CDR2 FYEKMQ (reference sequence). The CDR3 length is 12 residues. Trimming shortened V by 5 bases and J by 7 bases, and 12 bases separated the two germline ends. General study points: Per a later analysis, 15,000 to 20,000 TCR beta sequences showed association with HLA alleles at 0.05 false discovery rate.

The chain combines TRBV13 with TRBJ2-7, with D hard to call. Material for sequencing was PBMCs. This clonotype originated in a woman aged 25 to 45 in good health and CMV-seronegative. CDR3 nucleotides: TGTGCCAGCAGCACTACATTTCTAGAGCAGTACTTC. It specifies CASSTTFLEQYF.